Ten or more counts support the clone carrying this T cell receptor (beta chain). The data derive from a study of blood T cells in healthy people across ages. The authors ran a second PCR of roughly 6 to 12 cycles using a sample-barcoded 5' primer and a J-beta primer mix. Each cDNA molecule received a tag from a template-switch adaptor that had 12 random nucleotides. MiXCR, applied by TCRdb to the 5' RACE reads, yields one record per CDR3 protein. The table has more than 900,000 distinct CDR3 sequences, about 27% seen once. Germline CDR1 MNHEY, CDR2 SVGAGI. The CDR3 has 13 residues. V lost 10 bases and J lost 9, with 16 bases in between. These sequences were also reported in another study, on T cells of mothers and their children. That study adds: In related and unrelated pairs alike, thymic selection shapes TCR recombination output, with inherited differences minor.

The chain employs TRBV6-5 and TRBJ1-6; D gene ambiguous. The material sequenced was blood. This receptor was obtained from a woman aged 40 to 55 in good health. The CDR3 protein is CATQTQKRSPLHF. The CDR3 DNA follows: TGTGCCACCCAGACCCAAAAGCGTTCACCCCTCCACTTT.